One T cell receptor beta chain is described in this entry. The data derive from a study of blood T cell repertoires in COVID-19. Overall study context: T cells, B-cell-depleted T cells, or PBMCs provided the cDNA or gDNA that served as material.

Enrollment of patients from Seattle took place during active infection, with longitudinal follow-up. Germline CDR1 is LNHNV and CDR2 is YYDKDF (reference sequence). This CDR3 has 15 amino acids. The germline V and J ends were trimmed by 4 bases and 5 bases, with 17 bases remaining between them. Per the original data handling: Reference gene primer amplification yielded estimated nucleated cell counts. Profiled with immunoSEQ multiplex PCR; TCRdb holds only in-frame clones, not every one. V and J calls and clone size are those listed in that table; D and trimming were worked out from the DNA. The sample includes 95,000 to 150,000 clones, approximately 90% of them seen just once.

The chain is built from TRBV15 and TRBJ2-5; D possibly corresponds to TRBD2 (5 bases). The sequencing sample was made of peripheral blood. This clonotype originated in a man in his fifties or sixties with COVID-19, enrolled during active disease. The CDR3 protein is CATSNPRGTGETQYF. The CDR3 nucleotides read TGTGCCACCAGCAACCCTCGGGGAACTGGGGAGACCCAGTACTTC.